This T cell receptor (beta chain) was observed in a study of persistence of HIV-infected CD4 T cells. On this clone: Its antigen is unknown.

The immunoSEQ assay was version 4, run in survey mode. Data came from immunoSEQ multiplex PCR; TCRdb stores just in-frame clones and leaves some out. The sample records roughly 43,000 clones, around 89% being singletons. Nonspecific anti-CD3/anti-CD28 bead stimulation represents the broad CD4+ T cell repertoire. CD4+ T cells upregulating both CD40 ligand and CD69 were sorted as responding cells. Trimming left V 4 bases short and J 4 bases short, with 11 bases between. This CDR3 is built from 14 residues. The starting material was CD4+ T cells sorted from PBMCs after roughly 20-hour stimulation, obtained from a patient who received antiretroviral therapy. The chain uses TRBV5-3 and TRBJ2-2; D remains ambiguous. TRBV5-3 is an ORF, and what it does is uncertain. The receptor comes from an adult man with HIV who was CMV-seropositive. CDR3 residues: CARSPPIGTGELFF. The CDR3 region has the DNA TGTGCCAGAAGCCCTCCGATCGGCACCGGGGAGCTGTTTTTT.